This TCR beta chain was documented in a study of identical twins. Study-wide results and caveats: Out-of-frame alpha sequences shared by twins showed excess low generation probability.

This clonotype has only a few counts. Its target is not known. Trimming at V came to 2 bases and at J to 6 bases, leaving 19 bases not matched to a gene. The CDR3 extends over 19 amino acids. Germline V CDR1 and CDR2: PRHDT, FYEKMQ (reference sequence). TCRdb re-analysed the 5' RACE reads in MiXCR, keeping a single row per CDR3 protein. The sample holds hundreds of thousands of distinct CDR3 sequences, 21% seen once. These data also formed part of another study, on T cells expressing NK-cell markers. From that paper: Each TCR beta repertoire originated in sorted T cells that were CD3+CD56+NKG2C+, CD3+CD56+NKG2C- or CD3+CD56-NKG2C+.

The sequenced material came from PBMCs. This TCR derives from a woman between 18 and 30 years old in good health. The genes are TRBV13 and TRBJ2-4; 7 bases agree with TRBD1. As DNA, the CDR3 is TGTGCCAGCAGCTTAAACAGGGGAGACCGGCAAGATCTTAGAAACATTCAGTACTTC. This codes for CASSLNRGDRQDLRNIQYF.